Each of the 30 T cell receptor beta chains below was sequenced from the same sample in a study of somatic mutations in cytotoxic T cells in rheumatoid arthritis. Assay: immunoSEQ multiplex PCR; the TCRdb copy retains only in-frame clones and omits some. The sample yields 5,500 to 8,500 clones, roughly 75% seen once. The sequenced sample was CD8+ T cells sorted from blood. The receptors were gathered from a woman in her sixties or seventies in good health.

The chain joins TRBV7-9 to TRBJ2-1, with TRBD2 matching 8 bases. The J segment lost 0 bases and the V segment lost 6 bases, leaving 4 bases of the junction unmatched. Germline CDR1 and CDR2: SEHNR and FQNEAQ (reference sequence). The CDR3 spans 15 residues. CDR3 nucleotides: TGTGCCAGCAGGCCCGGGGGGGTCTCCTACAATGAGCAGTTCTTC. Its translation: CASRPGGVSYNEQFF.

This clone rates as large. The chain joins TRBV7-8 to TRBJ2-3; no clear D. The CDR3 consists of 14 residues. With 1 base removed from V and 2 bases from J, the gap between germline ends came to 7 bases. In germline, CDR1 is SGHVS, CDR2 FQNEAQ. CDR3 bases: TGTGCCAGCAGCTTAGAACAGTTCACAGATACGCAGTATTTT. Residues: CASSLEQFTDTQYF.

The chain carries TRBV9 and TRBJ2-2; possibly TRBD2 for D (6 bases). This CDR3 region has 15 residues. V was trimmed by 0 bases and J by 4 bases, leaving 10 bases between them. In germline, CDR1 is SGDLS, CDR2 YYNGEE. In DNA, the CDR3 is TGTGCCAGCAGCGTAGTCCGGGGACTCACCGGGGAGCTGTTTTTT. This gives the protein CASSVVRGLTGELFF.

This clone has a single count. The V and J genes are TRBV11-1 and TRBJ2-1; the match to TRBD2 covers 11 bases. This CDR3 has 15 residues. With V trimmed by 4 bases and J by 9 bases, 8 bases remained unmatched. The germline CDR1 and CDR2 sequences are SGHAT and FQDESV (reference sequence). In nucleotides, the CDR3 is TGTGCCAGCAGCTCCTTAGCGGGAGGGGTAGTTGAGCAGTTCTTC. As protein: CASSSLAGGVVEQFF.

The gene calls are TRBV10-3 and TRBJ2-1, with 8 bases identical to TRBD2. Germline values: CDR1 ENHRY, CDR2 SYGVKD. The junction had 7 bases not matched to a gene; V was cut back by 3 bases and J by 9 bases. This CDR3 comprises 14 residues. The CDR3 coding sequence is TGTGCCATCAGTGATGTAGCGGGGATGGGTGAGCAGTTCTTC. Translated, it gives CAISDVAGMGEQFF.

A few counts support this clone. CDR3 DNA sequence: TGTGCCAGCAGTTTATCCGGGGTGGCCCCCTACGAGCAGTACTTC. As protein: CASSLSGVAPYEQYF. The chain has TRBV27 and TRBJ2-7; D possibly corresponds to TRBD2 (5 bases). The germline CDR1 and CDR2 sequences are MNHEY and SMNVEV (reference sequence). CDR3 size: 15 residues. V was shortened by 0 bases and J by 2 bases, with 11 bases between the two germline ends.

The rearrangement links TRBV11-2 to TRBJ2-3; 13 bases are shared with TRBD2. V dropped 5 bases and J dropped 6; count of bases not matched to a gene: 5. Germline V CDR1 and CDR2: SGHAT, FQNNGV. This CDR3 comprises 15 residues. The CDR3 bases are TGTGCCAGCAGCACCGGGACTAGCGGGGCCGATACGCAGTATTTT. Residues: CASSTGTSGADTQYF.

Remarks on this clone: At one of its ends the junction is not consistent with the germline gene, which may arise from a read error. The chain is built from TRBV7-7 and TRBJ2-7; 7 bases agree with TRBD2. Germline loops: CDR1 SSHAT, CDR2 FNYEAQ (reference sequence). The CDR3 sequence is 14 residues long. This CDR3 is CASSPSGRSYEQYF. For the CDR3, the DNA is TGTGCTAGCAGCCCTAGCGGCCGCTCCTACGAGCAGTACTTC.

The genes are TRBV4-1 and TRBJ2-5; the match to TRBD2 covers 9 bases. There are 15 residues in the CDR3. Per germline, CDR1 MGHRA and CDR2 YSYEKL. V was clipped by 5 bases and J by 3 bases; unmatched bases: 7. CDR3 sequence (DNA): TGCGCCAGCAGCGAAAGCGGGGGGACAGAAGAGACCCAGTACTTC. Residues: CASSESGGTEETQYF.

This chain connects TRBV7-9 to TRBJ2-5; 7 nucleotides match TRBD1. Germline V gives CDR1 SEHNR, CDR2 FQNEAQ (reference sequence). The J segment lost 1 base and the V segment lost 5 bases, leaving 7 bases of the junction unmatched. This CDR3 is 15 amino acids long. CDR3 amino acids: CASSNLQGPQETQYF. In nucleotides, the CDR3 is TGTGCCAGCAGCAATCTACAGGGGCCCCAAGAGACCCAGTACTTC.

The genes are TRBV7-8 and TRBJ1-4, with TRBD1 matching 7 bases. Trimming cost V 5 bases and J 5 bases; bases outside gene matches: 8. There are 15 residues in the CDR3. Germline V CDR1 and CDR2: SGHVS, FQNEAQ. The CDR3 loop is CASSLTPGGNEKLFF. The CDR3 DNA is TGTGCCAGCAGCCTGACTCCAGGGGGGAATGAAAAACTGTTTTTT.

The chain combines TRBV11-2 with TRBJ1-2; 7 bases line up with TRBD1. This CDR3 contains 14 residues. The ends lost 1 base at V and 4 bases at J; junction bases unmatched: 3. Looked up from germline, CDR1 is SGHAT and CDR2 is FQNNGV. The CDR3, as DNA: TGTGCCAGCAGCTTAGCCGGGGACAGCTATGGCTACACCTTC. Its protein product is CASSLAGDSYGYTF.

This chain uses TRBV5-1 with TRBJ2-2; 13 nucleotides agree with TRBD2. The CDR3 sequence is 16 residues long. CDR1 and CDR2 (germline): SGHRS, YFSETQ. Losses at the gene ends were 5 bases for V and 5 bases for J; bases not matched to a gene: 6. CDR3 protein: CASRLRTSGSTGELFF. As DNA, the CDR3 is TGCGCCAGCAGATTACGGACTAGCGGGAGTACCGGGGAGCTGTTTTTT.

This clone has a single count. The gene calls are TRBV6-5 and TRBJ2-5; 13 nucleotides agree with TRBD2. The DNA matches TRBJ2-7 better at its end, which makes the J call doubtful. Germline values: CDR1 MNHEY, CDR2 SVGAGI. The CDR3 spans 14 residues. The CDR3 DNA reads as TGTGCCAGTACTAGCGGGAGGGCCCCCTACGAGCAGTACTTC. Amino acids: CASTSGRAPYEQYF.

CDR3 protein: CASSLSGSNYGYTF. Written as DNA, the CDR3 is TGCGCCAGCAGCTTGAGCGGCAGCAACTATGGCTACACCTTC. J is TRBJ1-2 and V is TRBV5-1; D gene unclear. The CDR3 totals 14 residues. Germline CDR1 SGHRS, CDR2 YFSETQ. V dropped 1 base and J dropped 2 bases, with 9 bases sitting between them.

The rearrangement links TRBV27 to TRBJ1-2; 7 bases are shared with TRBD1. Germline V gives CDR1 MNHEY, CDR2 SMNVEV (reference sequence). J gave up 7 bases and V 3 bases, and 5 bases lay outside the gene matches. The CDR3 is made up of 13 amino acids. In DNA, the CDR3 is TGTGCCAGCAGTTTTGGAGGGGGCATTGGCTACACCTTC. Translating gives CASSFGGGIGYTF.

This clone has only one observation. This sequence joins TRBV6-1 and TRBJ2-7; weak D call: TRBD2 (5 bases). Germline CDR1 is MNHNS and CDR2 is SASEGT. The CDR3 contains 12 residues. Between the trimmed V and J ends, which lost 4 bases and 6 bases, there was a span of 10 bases. This CDR3 is CASSGMSGEQYF. CDR3 nucleotide sequence: TGTGCCAGCAGTGGGATGAGCGGCGAGCAGTACTTC.

This sequence joins TRBV27 and TRBJ1-2; 8 nucleotides match TRBD1. J gave up 11 bases and V 4 bases, and 9 bases lay outside the gene matches. CDR1 and CDR2 (germline): MNHEY, SMNVEV (reference sequence). The CDR3 runs 13 residues. This CDR3 reads CASSSARTGQYTF. CDR3 bases: TGTGCCAGCAGTTCCGCCAGGACAGGGCAGTACACCTTC.

The V gene is TRBV28, the J gene TRBJ2-2; 7 nucleotides agree with TRBD2. Germline V gives CDR1 MDHEN, CDR2 SYDVKM. CDR3 size: 18 residues. The trim removed 6 bases at V and 2 bases at J, leaving 15 bases unmatched. This chain's CDR3 is CASSFLFGRIFNTGELFF. CDR3 coding DNA: TGTGCCAGCAGCTTTCTTTTCGGGAGGATCTTTAACACCGGGGAGCTGTTTTTT.

In this sample, this clone turned up a few times. The chain uses TRBV29-1 and TRBJ2-7; TRBD1 aligns across 7 bases. In germline, CDR1 is SQVTM, CDR2 ANQGSEA. The ends lost 5 bases at V and 2 bases at J; junction bases unmatched: 6. CDR3 length equals 13 residues. The CDR3 region is CSVLTGYAYEQYF. The CDR3 DNA reads as TGCAGCGTTTTGACAGGGTATGCCTACGAGCAGTACTTC.

This chain connects TRBV7-9 to TRBJ2-5; TRBD2 aligns across 12 bases. Germline CDR1 is SEHNR and CDR2 is FQNEAQ (reference sequence). The ends lost 3 bases at V and 4 bases at J; junction bases unmatched: 3. The CDR3 contains 15 residues. The CDR3 DNA is TGTGCCAGCAGCTTGCCGGGACTAGCGGGAGAGACCCAGTACTTC. This translates into CASSLPGLAGETQYF.

The rearrangement links TRBV7-2 to TRBJ2-2; a weak D match, TRBD2 (6 bases). Trimming took off 5 bases at V and 6 bases at J, with 16 bases between the two ends. Germline CDR1 is SGHTA and CDR2 is FQGNSA. CDR3 length: 15 residues. CDR3 coding DNA: TGTGCCAGCAGCCCCACGCCCCCTAGCGCCGGGGAGCTGTTTTTT. Translating gives CASSPTPPSAGELFF.

The chain combines TRBV7-2 with TRBJ2-1; possible D gene TRBD1, 5 bases. Trimming stripped 4 bases from V and 4 bases from J, with 8 bases between. This CDR3 is built from 13 residues. Germline V gene data show CDR1 as SGHTA and CDR2 as FQGNSA. For the CDR3, the DNA is TGTGCCAGCAGCTCCAGGGCTTACAATGAGCAGTTCTTC. This gives the protein CASSSRAYNEQFF. Full variable domain (remainder filled in from reference TRBV7-2 and TRBJ2-1): GAGVSQSPSNKVTEKGKDVELRCDPISGHTALYWYRQSLGQGLEFLIYFQGNSAPDKSGLPSDRFSAERTGGSVSTLTIQRTQQEDSAVYLCASSSRAYNEQFFGPGTRLTVL.

The V gene is TRBV9, the J gene TRBJ2-1; TRBD2 matches at 8 bases. CDR3 length equals 16 residues. The V and J ends lost 5 bases and 5 bases, in that order; junction bases with no gene match: 12. CDR1 is SGDLS and CDR2 is YYNGEE in the germline V gene. The DNA for the CDR3 is TGTGCCAGCAGAGCCGGGGCGGGAGGCCTTAACAATGAGCAGTTCTTC. Protein sequence: CASRAGAGGLNNEQFF.

The genes are TRBV5-1 and TRBJ2-7; 7 bases are a match to TRBD1. V gave up 0 bases and J gave up 2 bases; unmatched junction bases: 2. This CDR3 comprises 14 residues. CDR1 SGHRS and CDR2 YFSETQ come from the germline V gene. This CDR3 reads CASSLGTGTYEQYF. CDR3 DNA sequence: TGCGCCAGCAGCTTGGGGACAGGCACCTACGAGCAGTACTTC.

The genes are TRBV6-5 and TRBJ1-1; no clear D gene. The CDR3 runs to 15 residues. With 0 bases removed from V and 10 bases from J, the gap between germline ends came to 18 bases. Germline V gene sequence: CDR1 MNHEY, CDR2 SVGAGI. The CDR3 DNA reads TGTGCCAGCAGTTACTCGGTGCAGGATCGCTCAGGAGCTTTCTTT. As protein: CASSYSVQDRSGAFF.

J is TRBJ2-7 and V is TRBV19, with TRBD1 as a possible D gene (5 bases). Germline V CDR1 and CDR2: LNHDA, SQIVND (reference sequence). V lost 6 bases to trimming and J lost 0 bases, with 15 bases between them. The CDR3 sequence is 15 residues long. DNA for the CDR3: TGTGCCAGTAGATATACCCCAGACAGCTCCTACGAGCAGTACTTC. It specifies CASRYTPDSSYEQYF.

The chain joins TRBV4-3 to TRBJ2-7, with 7 bases aligning to TRBD2. The CDR3 is 16 residues long. J was trimmed by 2 bases and V by 1 base; bases with no gene match: 8. Germline values: CDR1 LGHNA, CDR2 YSLEER. CDR3: CASSQGGPAGTYEQYF. The CDR3 region has the DNA TGCGCCAGCAGCCAAGGCGGGCCAGCGGGGACCTACGAGCAGTACTTC.

This clone was picked up a small number of times. The junction shows a germline mismatch at one end, possibly a read error. The chain is built from TRBV5-1 and TRBJ1-6, with D possibly being TRBD1 (6 bases). The germline gives CDR1 SGHRS, CDR2 YFSETQ. The CDR3 covers 15 residues. The CDR3 region has the DNA TGTGCCAGCAGCGGAACGGGACCAGGGGAGAGGGGCCTCCACTTT. This encodes CASSGTGPGERGLHF.

The J gene is TRBJ1-3, the V gene TRBV19, with 7 bases aligning to TRBD1. V shed 3 bases, J shed 4 bases, and the junction held 9 bases outside the gene matches. The CDR3 has 16 amino acids. Germline CDR1 and CDR2: LNHDA and SQIVND (reference sequence). As DNA, the CDR3 is TGTGCCAGTAGTATGCTCCCAACAGGGGCCGGAAACACCATATATTTT. Amino acid sequence: CASSMLPTGAGNTIYF.